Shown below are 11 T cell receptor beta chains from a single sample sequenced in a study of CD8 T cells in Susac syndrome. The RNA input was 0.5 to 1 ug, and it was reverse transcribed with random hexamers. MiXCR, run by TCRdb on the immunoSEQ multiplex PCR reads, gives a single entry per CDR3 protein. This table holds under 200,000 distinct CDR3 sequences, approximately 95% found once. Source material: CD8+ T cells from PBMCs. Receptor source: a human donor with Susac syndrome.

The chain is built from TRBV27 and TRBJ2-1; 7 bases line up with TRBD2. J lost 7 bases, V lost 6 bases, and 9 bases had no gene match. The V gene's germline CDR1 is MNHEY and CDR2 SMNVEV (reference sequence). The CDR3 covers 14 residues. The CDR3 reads CASSLRGSGNEQFF. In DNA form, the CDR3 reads TGTGCCAGCAGCCTCCGGGGTAGCGGGAATGAGCAGTTCTTC.

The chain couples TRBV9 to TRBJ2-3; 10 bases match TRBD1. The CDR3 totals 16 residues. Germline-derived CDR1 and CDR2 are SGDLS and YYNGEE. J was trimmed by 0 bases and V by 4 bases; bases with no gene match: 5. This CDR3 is CASSPQGQGSTDTQYF. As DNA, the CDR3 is TGTGCCAGCAGCCCCCAGGGACAGGGGAGCACAGATACGCAGTATTTT.

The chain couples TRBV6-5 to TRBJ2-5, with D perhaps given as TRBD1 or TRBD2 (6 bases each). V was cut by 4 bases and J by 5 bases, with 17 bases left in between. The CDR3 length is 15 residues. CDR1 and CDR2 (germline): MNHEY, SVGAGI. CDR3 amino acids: CASSSRDTLRETQYF. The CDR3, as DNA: TGTGCCAGCAGTTCGCGGGACACCCTGAGGGAGACCCAGTACTTC.

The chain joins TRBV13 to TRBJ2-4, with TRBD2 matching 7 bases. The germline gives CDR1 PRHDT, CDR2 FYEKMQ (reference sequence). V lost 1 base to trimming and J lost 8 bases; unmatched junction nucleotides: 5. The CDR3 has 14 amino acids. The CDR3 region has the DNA TGTGCCAGCAGCTTAGCGGGGGGTAGGGACATTCAGTACTTC. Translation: CASSLAGGRDIQYF.

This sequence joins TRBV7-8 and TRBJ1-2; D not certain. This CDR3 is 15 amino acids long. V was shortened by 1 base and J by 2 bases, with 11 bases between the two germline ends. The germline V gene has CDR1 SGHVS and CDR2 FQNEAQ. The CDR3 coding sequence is TGTGCCAGCAGCTTAGGTGGGAGTCCCAACTATGGCTACACCTTC. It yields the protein CASSLGGSPNYGYTF.

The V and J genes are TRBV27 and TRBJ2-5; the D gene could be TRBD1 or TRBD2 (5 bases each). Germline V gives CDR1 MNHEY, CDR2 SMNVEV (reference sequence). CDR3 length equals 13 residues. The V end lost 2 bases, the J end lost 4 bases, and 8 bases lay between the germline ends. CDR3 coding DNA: TGTGCCAGCAGTTTAGGGGGTGGAGAGACCCAGTACTTC. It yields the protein CASSLGGGETQYF.

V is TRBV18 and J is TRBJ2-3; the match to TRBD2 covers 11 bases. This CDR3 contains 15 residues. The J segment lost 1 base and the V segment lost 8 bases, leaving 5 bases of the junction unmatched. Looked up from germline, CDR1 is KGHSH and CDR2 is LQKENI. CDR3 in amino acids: CASNLAGGGTDTQYF. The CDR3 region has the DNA TGTGCCAGCAACCTAGCGGGGGGCGGCACAGATACGCAGTATTTT.

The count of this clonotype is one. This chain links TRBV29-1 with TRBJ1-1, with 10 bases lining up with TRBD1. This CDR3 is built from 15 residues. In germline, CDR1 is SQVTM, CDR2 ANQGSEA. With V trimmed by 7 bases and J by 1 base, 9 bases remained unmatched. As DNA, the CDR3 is TGCAGCGCCGGGACAGGGGAGATCGGGAACACTGAAGCTTTCTTT. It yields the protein CSAGTGEIGNTEAFF.

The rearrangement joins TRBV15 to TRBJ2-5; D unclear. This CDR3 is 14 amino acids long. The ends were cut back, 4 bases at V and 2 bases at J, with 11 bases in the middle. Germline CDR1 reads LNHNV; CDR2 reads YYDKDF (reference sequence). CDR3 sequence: CATSTLPNQETQYF. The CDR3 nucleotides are TGTGCCACCAGCACTCTTCCAAATCAAGAGACCCAGTACTTC.

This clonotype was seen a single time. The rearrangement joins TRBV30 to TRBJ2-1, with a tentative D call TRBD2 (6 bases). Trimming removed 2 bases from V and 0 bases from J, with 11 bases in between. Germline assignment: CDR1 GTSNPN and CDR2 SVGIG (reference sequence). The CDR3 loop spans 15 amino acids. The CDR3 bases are TGTGCCTGGAGTAGGCTAGCGAGCTCCTACAATGAGCAGTTCTTC. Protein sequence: CAWSRLASSYNEQFF.

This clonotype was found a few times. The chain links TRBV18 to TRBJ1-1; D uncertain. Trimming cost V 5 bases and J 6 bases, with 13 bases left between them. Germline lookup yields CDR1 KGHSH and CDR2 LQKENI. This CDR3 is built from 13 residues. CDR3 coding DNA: TGTGCCAGCTCAAGTCCCGGGGAGGCTGAAGCTTTCTTT. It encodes CASSSPGEAEAFF. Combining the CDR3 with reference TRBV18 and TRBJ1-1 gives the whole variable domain NAGVMQNPRHLVRRRGQEARLRCSPMKGHSHVYWYRQLPEEGLKFMVYLQKENIIDESGMPKERFSAEFPKEGPSILRIQQVVRGDSAAYFCASSSPGEAEAFFGQGTRLTVV.